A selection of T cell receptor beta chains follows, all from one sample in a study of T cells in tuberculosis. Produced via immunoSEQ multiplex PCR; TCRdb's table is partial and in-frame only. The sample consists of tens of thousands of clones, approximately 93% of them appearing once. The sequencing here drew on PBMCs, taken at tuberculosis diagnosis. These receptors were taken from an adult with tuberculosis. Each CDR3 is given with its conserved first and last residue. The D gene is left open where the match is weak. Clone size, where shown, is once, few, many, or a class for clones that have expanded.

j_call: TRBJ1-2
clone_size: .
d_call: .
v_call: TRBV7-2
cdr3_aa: CASSLGAGRAGYGYTF
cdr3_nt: TGTGCCAGCAGCTTAGGAGCAGGCAGGGCTGGGTATGGCTACACCTTC

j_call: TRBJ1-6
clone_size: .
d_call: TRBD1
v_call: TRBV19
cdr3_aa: CASSPGTGGSYNSPLHF
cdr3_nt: TGTGCCAGTAGTCCCGGGACAGGGGGCTCTTATAATTCACCCCTCCACTTT

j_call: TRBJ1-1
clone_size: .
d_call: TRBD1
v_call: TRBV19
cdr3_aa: CAAIRTGRNTEAFF
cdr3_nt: TGTGCCGCCATAAGGACAGGGAGGAACACTGAAGCTTTCTTT

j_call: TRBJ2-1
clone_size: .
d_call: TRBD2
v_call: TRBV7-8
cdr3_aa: CASSLASGGSHEQFF
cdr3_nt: TGTGCCAGCAGCTTAGCAAGCGGGGGGAGCCATGAGCAGTTCTTC

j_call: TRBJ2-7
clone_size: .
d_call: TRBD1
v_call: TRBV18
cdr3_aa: CASSAQLTSGQGVHEQYF
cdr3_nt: TGTGCCAGCTCAGCACAACTTACCTCGGGACAGGGTGTTCACGAGCAGTACTTC

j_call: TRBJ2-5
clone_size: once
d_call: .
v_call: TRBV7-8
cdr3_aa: CASSKNRDQETQYF
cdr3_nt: TGTGCCAGCAGCAAAAACAGGGATCAAGAGACCCAGTACTTC

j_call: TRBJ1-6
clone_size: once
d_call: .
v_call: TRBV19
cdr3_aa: CASVDTSLGSLHF
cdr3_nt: TGTGCCAGCGTGGACACCAGTTTGGGGTCCCTCCACTTT

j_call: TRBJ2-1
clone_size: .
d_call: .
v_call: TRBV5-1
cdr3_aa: CASSLEGSSYNEQFF
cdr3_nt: TGCGCCAGCAGCTTGGAAGGGAGCTCCTACAATGAGCAGTTCTTC

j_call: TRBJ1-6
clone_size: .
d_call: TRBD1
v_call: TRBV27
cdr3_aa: CASSFQTGTGGSGSPLHF
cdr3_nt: TGTGCCAGCAGTTTTCAGACAGGGACAGGGGGATCAGGTTCACCCCTCCACTTT

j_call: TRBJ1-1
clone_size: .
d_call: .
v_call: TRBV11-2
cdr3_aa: CASSLARLGGRTEAFF
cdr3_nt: TGTGCCAGCAGCTTGGCTAGGTTAGGGGGTCGGACTGAAGCTTTCTTT

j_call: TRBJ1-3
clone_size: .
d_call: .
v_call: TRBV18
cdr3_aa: CASSPPRRASSGNTIYF
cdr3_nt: TGTGCCAGCTCACCCCCGCGGCGGGCGAGCTCTGGAAACACCATATATTTT

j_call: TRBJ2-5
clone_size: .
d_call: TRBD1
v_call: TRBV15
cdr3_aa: CATSRAGRGTYQETQYF
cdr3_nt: TGTGCCACCAGCAGGGCAGGCAGGGGGACGTACCAAGAGACCCAGTACTTC

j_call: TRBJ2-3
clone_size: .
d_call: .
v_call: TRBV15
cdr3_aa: CATSPGGRLRDTQYF
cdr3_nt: TGTGCCACCAGCCCCGGAGGCAGGTTAAGGGATACGCAGTATTTT

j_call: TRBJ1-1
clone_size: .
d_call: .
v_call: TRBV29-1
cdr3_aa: CSVGRNTEAFF
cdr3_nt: TGCAGCGTTGGGAGGAACACTGAAGCTTTCTTT

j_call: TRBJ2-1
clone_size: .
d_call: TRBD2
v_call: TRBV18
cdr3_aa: CASSPPGLAGSNEQFF
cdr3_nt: TGTGCCAGCTCACCCCCGGGACTAGCGGGGTCGAATGAGCAGTTCTTC

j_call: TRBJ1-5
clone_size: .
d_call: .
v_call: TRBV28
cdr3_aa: CASSSPRGGVQPQHF
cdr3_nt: TGTGCCAGCAGTTCCCCAAGGGGAGGTGTTCAGCCCCAGCATTTT

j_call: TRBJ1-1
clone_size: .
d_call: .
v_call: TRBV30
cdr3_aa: CAWSAQMNTEAFF
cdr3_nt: TGTGCCTGGAGTGCCCAGATGAACACTGAAGCTTTCTTT

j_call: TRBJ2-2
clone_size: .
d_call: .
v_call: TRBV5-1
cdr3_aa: CASSFRQSNTGELFF
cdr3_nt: TGCGCCAGCAGCTTTCGACAGTCGAACACCGGGGAGCTGTTTTTT

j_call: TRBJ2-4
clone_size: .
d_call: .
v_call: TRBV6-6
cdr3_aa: CASSYWGGVAKNIQYF
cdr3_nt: TGTGCCAGCAGTTACTGGGGCGGAGTAGCCAAAAACATTCAGTACTTC

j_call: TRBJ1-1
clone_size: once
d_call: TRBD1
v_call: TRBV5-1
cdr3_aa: CASSVTGMNTEAFF
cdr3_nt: TGCGCCAGCAGCGTGACAGGGATGAACACTGAAGCTTTCTTT

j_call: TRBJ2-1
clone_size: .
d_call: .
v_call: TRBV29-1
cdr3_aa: CSVDRRQRSYNEQFF
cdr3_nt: TGCAGCGTTGATCGTCGACAGCGCTCCTACAATGAGCAGTTCTTC

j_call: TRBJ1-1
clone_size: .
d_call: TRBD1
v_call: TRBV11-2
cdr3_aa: CASSFGQGTEAFF
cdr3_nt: TGTGCCAGCAGCTTTGGACAGGGCACTGAAGCTTTCTTT

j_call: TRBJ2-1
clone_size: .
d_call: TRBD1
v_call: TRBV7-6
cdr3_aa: CASSFGTGGNEQFF
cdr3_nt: TGTGCCAGCAGCTTCGGGACAGGGGGTAATGAGCAGTTCTTC

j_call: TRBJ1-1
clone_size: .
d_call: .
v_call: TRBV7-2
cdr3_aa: CASSLAVGLKAFF
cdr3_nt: TGTGCCAGCAGCTTAGCCGTGGGGCTAAAAGCTTTCTTT

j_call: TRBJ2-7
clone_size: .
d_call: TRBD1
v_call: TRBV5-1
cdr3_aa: CASSSGTGTYEQYF
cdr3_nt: TGCGCCAGCAGCTCCGGGACAGGGACCTACGAGCAGTACTTC

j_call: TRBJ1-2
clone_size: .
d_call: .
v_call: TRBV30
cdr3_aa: CAWSVGSRVIYGYTF
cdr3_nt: TGTGCCTGGAGTGTCGGCTCCAGGGTGATCTATGGCTACACCTTC

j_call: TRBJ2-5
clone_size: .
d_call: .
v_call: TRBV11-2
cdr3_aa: CASSPGLVQETQYF
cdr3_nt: TGTGCCAGCAGCCCTGGGCTGGTCCAAGAGACCCAGTACTTC

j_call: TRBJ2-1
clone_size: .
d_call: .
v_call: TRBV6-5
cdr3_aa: CASSYGEGNEQFF
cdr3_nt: TGTGCCAGCAGTTACGGTGAGGGCAATGAGCAGTTCTTC

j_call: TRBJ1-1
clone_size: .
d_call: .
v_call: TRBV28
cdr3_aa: CASSLPLGLMNTEAFF
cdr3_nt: TGTGCCAGCAGTTTACCGTTGGGGCTGATGAACACTGAAGCTTTCTTT

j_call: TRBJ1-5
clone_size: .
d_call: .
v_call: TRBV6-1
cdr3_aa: CASSEVYSNQPQHF
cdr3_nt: TGTGCCAGCAGTGAAGTTTATAGCAATCAGCCCCAGCATTTT

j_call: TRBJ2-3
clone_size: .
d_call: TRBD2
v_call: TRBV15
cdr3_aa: CATSRKPGLLIDTQYF
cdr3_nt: TGTGCCACCAGCAGAAAACCGGGACTACTAATAGATACGCAGTATTTT

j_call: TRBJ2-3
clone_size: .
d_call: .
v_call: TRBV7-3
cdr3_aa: CASSPEGVATDTQYF
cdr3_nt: TGTGCCAGCAGCCCAGAGGGCGTCGCGACAGATACGCAGTATTTT

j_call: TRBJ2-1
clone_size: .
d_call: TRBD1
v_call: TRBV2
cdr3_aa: CASSLGQGADNEQFF
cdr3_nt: TGTGCCAGCAGTCTAGGACAGGGGGCTGACAATGAGCAGTTCTTC

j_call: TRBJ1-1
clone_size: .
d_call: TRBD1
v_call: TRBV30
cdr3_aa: CAWSRHRGNTEAFF
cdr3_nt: TGTGCCTGGAGTCGGCACAGGGGGAACACTGAAGCTTTCTTT

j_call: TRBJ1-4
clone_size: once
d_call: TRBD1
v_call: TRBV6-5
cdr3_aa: CASSYSRGKEKLFF
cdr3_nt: TGTGCCAGCAGTTACTCCAGGGGGAAAGAAAAACTGTTTTTT

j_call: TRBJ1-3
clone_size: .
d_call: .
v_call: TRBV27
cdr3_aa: CASRTTGLGGNTIYF
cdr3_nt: TGTGCCAGCAGGACCACAGGTCTGGGTGGAAACACCATATATTTT

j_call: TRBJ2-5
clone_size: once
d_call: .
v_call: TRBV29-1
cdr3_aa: CSVEGQGKETQYF
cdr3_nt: TGCAGCGTTGAAGGGCAGGGGAAAGAGACCCAGTACTTC

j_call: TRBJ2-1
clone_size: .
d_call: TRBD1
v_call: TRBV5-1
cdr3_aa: CASSPWDRHGEQFF
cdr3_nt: TGCGCCAGCAGCCCCTGGGACAGGCACGGTGAGCAGTTCTTC

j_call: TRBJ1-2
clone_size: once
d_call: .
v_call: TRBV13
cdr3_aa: CASSARTNYGYTF
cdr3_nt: TGTGCCAGCAGCGCACGCACAAACTATGGCTACACCTTC

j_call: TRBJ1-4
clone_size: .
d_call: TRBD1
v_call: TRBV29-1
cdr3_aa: CSVGQGGSANEKLFF
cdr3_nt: TGCAGCGTCGGACAGGGAGGAAGCGCTAATGAAAAACTGTTTTTT

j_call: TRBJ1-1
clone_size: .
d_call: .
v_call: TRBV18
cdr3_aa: CASSSDRNTEAFF
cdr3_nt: TGTGCCAGCTCATCGGACAGGAACACTGAAGCTTTCTTT

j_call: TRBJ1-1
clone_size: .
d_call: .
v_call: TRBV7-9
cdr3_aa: CASGGTEAFF
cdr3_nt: TGTGCCAGCGGCGGGACTGAAGCTTTCTTT

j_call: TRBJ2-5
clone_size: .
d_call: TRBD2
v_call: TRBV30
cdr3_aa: CAWSGTSGARLETQYF
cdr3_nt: TGTGCCTGGAGTGGGACTAGCGGGGCTCGGCTGGAGACCCAGTACTTC

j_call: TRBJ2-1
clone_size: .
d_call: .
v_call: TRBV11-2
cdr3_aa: CASSPYLRDSNNEQFF
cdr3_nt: TGTGCCAGCAGCCCCTACCTTCGGGACTCTAACAATGAGCAGTTCTTC

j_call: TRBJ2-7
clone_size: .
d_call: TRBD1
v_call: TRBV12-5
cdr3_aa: CASGLGPRDSPYEQYF
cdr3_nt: TGTGCTAGTGGTTTGGGACCCCGGGACAGTCCTTACGAGCAGTACTTC

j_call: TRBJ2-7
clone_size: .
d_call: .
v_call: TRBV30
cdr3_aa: CAWTNGYEQYF
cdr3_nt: TGTGCCTGGACTAACGGCTACGAGCAGTACTTC

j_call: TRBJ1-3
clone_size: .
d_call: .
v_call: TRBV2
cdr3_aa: CASTINQGTSNTIYF
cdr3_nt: TGTGCCAGCACCATAAATCAGGGAACTTCTAACACCATATATTTT

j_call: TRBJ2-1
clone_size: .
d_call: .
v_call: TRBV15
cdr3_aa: CATSPHASSYNEQFF
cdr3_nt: TGTGCCACCAGCCCCCACGCTAGCTCCTACAATGAGCAGTTCTTC

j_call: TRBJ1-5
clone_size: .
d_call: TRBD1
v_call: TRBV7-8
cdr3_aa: CASSLGQGRNQPQHF
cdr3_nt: TGTGCCAGCAGCTTAGGACAGGGCCGCAATCAGCCCCAGCATTTT

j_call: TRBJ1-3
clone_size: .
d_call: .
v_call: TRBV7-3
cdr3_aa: CASSPHGNGNTIYF
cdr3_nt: TGTGCCAGCAGCCCGCACGGGAACGGAAACACCATATATTTT

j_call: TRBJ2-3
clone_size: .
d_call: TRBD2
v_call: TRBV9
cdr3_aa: CASSVALAGDPPDTQYF
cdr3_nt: TGTGCCAGCAGCGTAGCCCTAGCGGGGGACCCCCCAGATACGCAGTATTTT

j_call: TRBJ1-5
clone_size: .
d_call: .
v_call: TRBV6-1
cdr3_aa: CATQKGYSNQPQHF
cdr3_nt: TGTGCCACCCAGAAGGGGTATAGCAATCAGCCCCAGCATTTT

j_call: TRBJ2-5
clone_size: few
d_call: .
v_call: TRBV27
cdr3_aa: CASSLTDQETQYF
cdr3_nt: TGTGCCAGCAGTTTGACAGACCAAGAGACCCAGTACTTC

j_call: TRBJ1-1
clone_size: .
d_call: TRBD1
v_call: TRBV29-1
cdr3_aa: CSVASTAGGGFF
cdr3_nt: TGCAGCGTCGCGTCGACGGCAGGGGGTGGTTTCTTT

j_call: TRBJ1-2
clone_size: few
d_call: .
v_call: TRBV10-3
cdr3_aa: CAISEITGDGYTF
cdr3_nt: TGTGCCATCAGTGAGATAACAGGTGATGGCTACACCTTC